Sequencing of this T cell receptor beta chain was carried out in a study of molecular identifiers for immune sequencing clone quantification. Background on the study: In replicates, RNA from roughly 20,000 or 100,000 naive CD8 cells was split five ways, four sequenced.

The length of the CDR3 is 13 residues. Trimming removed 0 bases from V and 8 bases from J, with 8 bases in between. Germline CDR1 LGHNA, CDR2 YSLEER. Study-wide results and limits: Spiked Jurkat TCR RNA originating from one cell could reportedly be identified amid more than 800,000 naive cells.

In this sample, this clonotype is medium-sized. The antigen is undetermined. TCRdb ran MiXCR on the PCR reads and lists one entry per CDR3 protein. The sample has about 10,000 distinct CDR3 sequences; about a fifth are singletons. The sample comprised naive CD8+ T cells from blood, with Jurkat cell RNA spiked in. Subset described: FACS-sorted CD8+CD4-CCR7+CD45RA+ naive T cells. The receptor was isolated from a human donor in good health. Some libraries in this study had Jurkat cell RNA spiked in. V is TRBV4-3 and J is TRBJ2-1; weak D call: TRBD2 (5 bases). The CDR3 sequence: CASSQDSGDEQFF. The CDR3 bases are TGCGCCAGCAGCCAAGATTCCGGGGATGAGCAGTTCTTC.